Listed here is a single T cell receptor (beta chain). As yet, its antigen is unknown. Trimming removed 1 base from V and 0 bases from J, with 13 bases in between. Germline values: CDR1 MDHEN, CDR2 SYDVKM. This CDR3 spans 16 amino acids. Produced via immunoSEQ multiplex PCR; TCRdb's table is partial and in-frame only. The data show about 30,000 clones, 75% to 85% seen once. The sample originates from a study of OX40 agonist ivuxolimab in advanced cancers. Whole-study context: The dose-escalation cohort was approximately 81% male, with a mean age of 60 years, ranging roughly 20 to 90. Treatment received earlier with anti-PD-1, anti-PD-L1 or anti-CTLA-4 agents was allowed, and approximately 40% had some. Study conclusions and caveats: Low levels of normalized T-cell clonal expansion also appeared in some nonresponders. What antigens the expanded peripheral T cells recognized was never established.

This chain uses TRBV28 with TRBJ2-7; D is undetermined. Sequencing used CD4+ or CD8+ T cells sorted from blood, obtained in a trial of the OX40 agonist ivuxolimab. This TCR derives from an adult with an advanced solid tumor such as melanoma, head and neck, liver or kidney cancer. The CDR3 DNA reads TGTGCCAGCAGTTTATATTCGGCACTTAACTCCTACGAGCAGTACTTC. This translates into CASSLYSALNSYEQYF.